These 18 T cell receptor beta chains were sequenced from one sample in a study of control samples from healthy donors and cancer patients. Clones were read by immunoSEQ multiplex PCR, and TCRdb kept only the in-frame ones, dropping some. In the table there are roughly 120,000 clones, roughly 93% of which are singletons. The sample comprised blood. The receptors here all came from a young man in good health.

A word on this clone: The germline gene is not matched at one end of the junction; a read error may be the cause. Other nucleotide sequences from this sample produce the same CDR3. This chain uses TRBV3-1 (or the pseudogene TRBV3-2) with TRBJ2-3; 9 bases align to TRBD2. The CDR3 runs to 15 residues. The V gene's germline CDR1 is LGHDT and CDR2 YNNKEL (reference sequence). The CDR3 DNA sequence: TGTGCTAGCAGCCAGGGGCGGGGGGGCCGAAATACGCAGTATTTT. Translating gives CASSQGRGGRNTQYF.

This clone was seen a few times. The rearrangement links TRBV7-9 to TRBJ1-5; TRBD1 agrees at 7 bases. This CDR3 contains 14 residues. In germline, CDR1 is SEHNR, CDR2 FQNEAQ (reference sequence). With V trimmed by 5 bases and J by 5 bases, 6 bases remained unmatched. This CDR3 reads CASSPDRWDQPQHF. In DNA, the CDR3 is TGTGCCAGCAGCCCGGACAGGTGGGATCAGCCCCAGCATTTT.

The chain links TRBV6-4 to TRBJ1-2, with 10 bases lining up with TRBD1. Germline loops: CDR1 MRHNA, CDR2 SNTAGT. The CDR3 runs to 12 residues. V shed 10 bases and J 8 bases; nucleotides not matched to a gene: 7. The CDR3, as DNA: TGTGCCACCTTTGGACAGGGGGTCGGCTACACCTTC. It translates to CATFGQGVGYTF.

This rearrangement joins TRBV18 to TRBJ2-3; D uncertain. CDR3 length equals 14 residues. Trimming shortened V by 1 base and J by 3 bases, and 8 bases separated the two germline ends. Looked up from germline, CDR1 is KGHSH and CDR2 is LQKENI. The CDR3 DNA reads TGTGCCAGCTCACCACGGGTGGAGACAGATACGCAGTATTTT. It yields the protein CASSPRVETDTQYF.

The rearrangement uses TRBV5-1 and TRBJ2-7, with 9 bases fitting TRBD1. After removal of 4 bases from V and 5 bases from J, the junction contained 4 bases not matched to a gene. This CDR3 is built from 13 residues. Germline values: CDR1 SGHRS, CDR2 YFSETQ. Here the CDR3 reads CASSGTGFHEQYF. The DNA for the CDR3 is TGCGCCAGCAGCGGGACAGGGTTCCACGAGCAGTACTTC.

Written as DNA, the CDR3 is TGTGCCAGCAGCAACATAGGGGGAGGTGATGATGAAGCTTTCTTT. This codes for CASSNIGGGDDEAFF. The J gene is TRBJ1-1, the V gene TRBV6-4; D is perhaps TRBD1 (6 bases). Trimming shortened V by 6 bases and J by 7 bases, and 21 bases separated the two germline ends. This CDR3 region has 15 residues. The germline V gene encodes CDR1 MRHNA and CDR2 SNTAGT.

This chain links TRBV6-5 with TRBJ1-2; 7 bases fit TRBD1. The CDR3 spans 13 residues. Germline values: CDR1 MNHEY, CDR2 SVGAGI. V dropped 6 bases and J dropped 6; count of bases not matched to a gene: 7. The CDR3 protein is CASRVGTVNGYTF. The CDR3 DNA reads TGTGCCAGCAGAGTCGGGACAGTTAATGGCTACACCTTC.

This clone was found a few times. V gene TRBV6-6 combines with J gene TRBJ2-2; perhaps TRBD2 as D (6 bases). Germline V gene sequence: CDR1 MNHNY, CDR2 SVGAGI (reference sequence). The CDR3 has 14 amino acids. Trimming left V 8 bases short and J 5 bases short, with 15 bases between. The CDR3 sequence is CASRDFSKTGELFF. CDR3 nucleotides: TGTGCCAGCCGGGACTTTTCTAAAACCGGGGAGCTGTTTTTT.

The chain combines TRBV6-4 with TRBJ2-7; weak D call: TRBD1 (5 bases). The V end was cut by 9 bases, the J end by 6 bases, with 18 bases between. Germline V gene data show CDR1 as MRHNA and CDR2 as SNTAGT. CDR3 size: 13 residues. CDR3 protein: CASNVGQDIEQYV. The CDR3, as DNA: TGTGCCAGTAACGTTGGGCAGGACATCGAGCAGTACGTC.

J is TRBJ1-1 and V is TRBV6-5, with TRBD1 as a possible D gene (5 bases). Germline V CDR1 and CDR2: MNHEY, SVGAGI. Trimming left V 6 bases short and J 0 bases short, with 11 bases between. The CDR3 spans 14 residues. CDR3 in amino acids: CASSPRQMNTEAFF. In nucleotides, the CDR3 is TGTGCCAGCAGCCCCAGACAGATGAACACTGAAGCTTTCTTT.

The chain is built from TRBV6-5 and TRBJ2-5, with D unresolved. The CDR3 has 13 amino acids. Germline CDR1 MNHEY, CDR2 SVGAGI. Deletions cut 2 bases from V and 4 bases from J, with 8 bases between. The CDR3 protein is CASSYTIRETQYF. The DNA for the CDR3 is TGTGCCAGCAGTTACACCATTCGAGAGACCCAGTACTTC.

The chain couples TRBV11-1 to TRBJ2-1; TRBD1 matches at 8 bases. The CDR3 extends over 16 amino acids. Germline V lookup: CDR1 SGHAT, CDR2 FQDESV (reference sequence). V was pared by 2 bases and J by 7 bases, with 10 bases of the junction left unmatched. The CDR3 spells CASSLNQGARINEQFF. For the CDR3, the DNA is TGTGCCAGCAGCTTAAACCAGGGGGCGCGGATTAATGAGCAGTTCTTC.

V usage is TRBV4-2 and J usage is TRBJ2-5, with a tentative D call TRBD1 (6 bases). Germline CDR1 and CDR2: LGHNA and YNFKEQ. This CDR3 spans 14 amino acids. Deletions cut 4 bases from V and 2 bases from J, with 11 bases between. CDR3 in DNA: TGTGCCAGCAGCCTACAGGGAACGCAAGAGACCCAGTACTTC. Residues: CASSLQGTQETQYF.

This chain connects TRBV6-6 to TRBJ1-6; D ambiguous. Trimming left V 2 bases short and J 5 bases short, with 10 bases between. CDR3 length equals 15 residues. Germline CDR1 and CDR2: MNHNY and SVGAGI (reference sequence). The CDR3 nucleotides are TGTGCCAGCAGTTACAGCACGGGAGATAATTCACCCCTCCACTTT. It translates to CASSYSTGDNSPLHF.

The genes are TRBV10-2 and TRBJ2-7; D is possibly TRBD1 (6 bases). Trimming shortened V by 3 bases and J by 3 bases, and 12 bases separated the two germline ends. The CDR3 is 14 amino acids. Germline-derived CDR1 and CDR2 are WSHSY and SAAADI. The CDR3 bases are TGCGCCAGCAGTGAATCAGGGGTGAGCTACGAGCAGTACGTC. It translates to CASSESGVSYEQYV.

The gene calls are TRBV10-3 and TRBJ2-7, with 8 bases lining up with TRBD1. Per the germline V gene, CDR1 is ENHRY and CDR2 is SYGVKD. Unmatched junction bases numbered 2, after V lost 10 bases and J lost 3 bases. The CDR3 spans 11 residues. CDR3 protein: CATGQGYEQYV. Here the CDR3 DNA reads TGTGCCACCGGACAGGGCTACGAGCAGTACGTC.

V and J are TRBV18 and TRBJ1-5; D gene unclear. Germline V gives CDR1 KGHSH, CDR2 LQKENI. CDR3 length equals 16 residues. V lost 4 bases and J lost 0, with 13 bases in between. The CDR3 region is CASSLSVIDSNQPQHF. CDR3 bases: TGTGCCAGCTCACTATCAGTAATCGATAGCAATCAGCCCCAGCATTTT.

This sequence joins TRBV5-1 and TRBJ2-7, with D possibly being TRBD2 (7 bases). The CDR3 is made up of 13 amino acids. Looked up from germline, CDR1 is SGHRS and CDR2 is YFSETQ. Trimming removed 6 bases at V and 2 bases at J, with 12 bases between. The chain's CDR3 is CASTPGGPYEQYF. CDR3 nucleotide sequence: TGCGCCAGCACCCCGGGGGGCCCCTACGAGCAGTACTTC.